This T cell receptor (beta chain) was identified in a study of somatic mutations in cytotoxic T cells in rheumatoid arthritis. Study-wide background: Blood samples of approximately 32 ml were drawn from patients (in EDTA) right after diagnosis and before any treatment. Study-wide points: Per patient, the largest CD8+ clone was found to exceed 20% of CD8+ cells in about an eighth of the roughly 65 cases.

As for this clone: Antigen: not known.

The protocol was immunoSEQ multiplex PCR, while the TCRdb copy is restricted to in-frame clones and leaves out a portion. The table records roughly 20,000 clones, about 77% of them present only once. The length of the CDR3 is 13 residues. CDR1 and CDR2 (germline): SGHAT, FQNNGV. V was trimmed by 5 bases and J by 2 bases, leaving 7 bases between them. This TCR was recovered from an adult with rheumatoid arthritis. The sample comprised CD8+ T cells sorted from blood. This rearrangement joins TRBV11-2 to TRBJ1-5; D remains unclear. CDR3: CASSMRGNQPQHF. CDR3 coding DNA: TGTGCCAGCAGCATGAGGGGCAATCAGCCCCAGCATTTT.